These T cell receptor beta chains were read from a single sample in a study of identical twins. Each CDR3 protein gets one entry after TCRdb re-called the 5' RACE reads with MiXCR. The profile shows hundreds of thousands of distinct CDR3 sequences, roughly a tenth of them singletons. The specimen sequenced was memory (CD45RO+) T cells sorted from blood. All receptors derive from a young woman in good health. Both conserved end residues are part of each CDR3. A D gene is named only where the DNA matches it firmly. Only some rows state a clone size, as once, few, many or a class for expanded clones.

J: TRBJ2-1; D: NA; size: NA; V: TRBV6-5; DNA: TGTGCCAGCAATTCCAGAATGGCTGAGCAGTTCTTC; CDR3: CASNSRMAEQFF
J: TRBJ2-7; D: TRBD2; size: NA; V: TRBV6-5; DNA: TGTGCCAGCAGTTACGTAGCGGGACAGCAGTACTTC; CDR3: CASSYVAGQQYF
J: TRBJ1-2; D: NA; size: many; V: TRBV5-1; DNA: TGCGCCAGCAGCTTGGACGGGTCTGCTAACTATGGCTACACCTTC; CDR3: CASSLDGSANYGYTF
J: TRBJ2-5; D: TRBD2; size: few; V: TRBV12-3/TRBV12-4; DNA: TGTGCCAGTCGTATCGGGGGGAGGTCGGGAAAGACCCAGTACTTC; CDR3: CASRIGGRSGKTQYF
J: TRBJ2-1; D: NA; size: NA; V: TRBV29-1; DNA: TGCAGCGTTGGTCCCTACAATGAGCAGTTCTTC; CDR3: CSVGPYNEQFF
J: TRBJ2-1; D: TRBD1; size: NA; V: TRBV2; DNA: TGTGCCACCTCGCGACAGGGCTACAATGAGCAGTTCTTC; CDR3: CATSRQGYNEQFF
J: TRBJ2-7; D: TRBD2; size: NA; V: TRBV3-1; DNA: TGTGCCAGCAGCCAAATCGGGAGCGGGGAGTACGAGCAGTACTTC; CDR3: CASSQIGSGEYEQYF
J: TRBJ2-7; D: NA; size: few; V: TRBV5-4; DNA: TGTGCCAGCAGCCTGGACACCTTGCACGAGCAGTACTTC; CDR3: CASSLDTLHEQYF
J: TRBJ2-3; D: NA; size: few; V: TRBV12-2; DNA: TGTGCAAGTCGTCTCCAAGCCCTAGACTCCACAGATACGCAGTATTTT; CDR3: CASRLQALDSTDTQYF
J: TRBJ2-3; D: NA; size: NA; V: TRBV2; DNA: TGTGCCAGCAAAGGGGGGCGGGGCACAGATACGCAGTATTTT; CDR3: CASKGGRGTDTQYF
J: TRBJ2-3; D: NA; size: few; V: TRBV9; DNA: TGTGCCAGCAGCGTAGGGAGCTACCAAACAGATACGCAGTATTTT; CDR3: CASSVGSYQTDTQYF
J: TRBJ2-5; D: NA; size: NA; V: TRBV9; DNA: TGTGCCAGCAGCGTAGACGGCACTCCCCAAGAGACCCAGTACTTC; CDR3: CASSVDGTPQETQYF
J: TRBJ2-2; D: NA; size: few; V: TRBV5-1; DNA: TGCGCCAGCAGCTTCCTCCAGACCACCGGGGAGCTGTTTTTT; CDR3: CASSFLQTTGELFF